The 10 T cell receptor beta chains reported below all come from one sample, sequenced in a study of T cell repertoires in cytomegalovirus infection. TCRdb re-derived calls from the reads in MiXCR, one entry per CDR3 protein. The sample contains 560,000 or so distinct CDR3 sequences, approximately 16% of which appear only once. Sequenced: CD8+ T cells from PBMCs. The source is a human donor in good health (CMV status not recorded). Some clones in this sample may be carry-over from other donors' samples.

In its sample, this clonotype was seen many times. The chain employs TRBV7-2 and TRBJ2-1, with D perhaps matching TRBD1 or TRBD2 (5 bases each). The germline gives CDR1 SGHTA, CDR2 FQGNSA. Trimming removed 4 bases from V and 8 bases from J, with 12 bases in between. The CDR3 runs to 13 residues. CDR3 amino acids: CASSSGPQDEQFF. DNA of the CDR3: TGTGCCAGCAGCTCGGGACCCCAGGATGAGCAGTTCTTC.

This clonotype was detected many times. The chain joins TRBV7-8 to TRBJ2-3, with TRBD2 identical over 13 bases. The CDR3 has 16 amino acids. Germline V gene data show CDR1 as SGHVS and CDR2 as FQNEAQ. V shed 5 bases, J shed 4 bases, and the junction held 6 bases outside the gene matches. CDR3 in DNA: TGTGCCAGCAGCGGAGGACTAGCGGGAGTGCCAGATACGCAGTATTTT. Translation: CASSGGLAGVPDTQYF.

This clonotype came up a few times. The J gene is TRBJ2-1, the V gene TRBV15; TRBD1 agrees at 7 bases. Losses at the gene ends were 3 bases for V and 7 bases for J; bases not matched to a gene: 6. CDR1 and CDR2 from the germline V gene are LNHNV and YYDKDF (reference sequence). There are 14 residues in the CDR3. CDR3 residues: CATSSLLQGNEQFF. The CDR3 bases are TGTGCCACCAGCAGCTTACTACAGGGGAATGAGCAGTTCTTC.

This clonotype was detected many times. The chain links TRBV19 to TRBJ1-5; D is perhaps TRBD1 (6 bases). Germline V gives CDR1 LNHDA, CDR2 SQIVND (reference sequence). V shed 8 bases and J shed 4 bases, with 21 bases lying between them. CDR3 length: 16 amino acids. The CDR3 DNA sequence: TGTGCCAGTCGATTAGAGGGGGTTTTGGAGAATCAGCCCCAGCATTTT. Its protein is CASRLEGVLENQPQHF.

This clonotype was found many times. The chain recombines TRBV7-9 with TRBJ2-7; TRBD2 matches 12 bases. The CDR3 extends over 15 amino acids. Germline V lookup: CDR1 SEHNR, CDR2 FQNEAQ (reference sequence). Trimming removed 5 bases from V and 2 bases from J; junction bases left unmatched: 4. The CDR3 sequence is CASSRRTSGAYEQYF. The CDR3 DNA reads TGTGCCAGCAGCCGCCGGACTAGCGGGGCCTACGAGCAGTACTTC.

This clonotype came up many times. J is TRBJ1-2 and V is TRBV4-2, with 9 bases fitting TRBD1. The trim removed 1 base at V and 3 bases at J, leaving 6 bases unmatched. The CDR3 contains 16 residues. From germline, CDR1 is LGHNA and CDR2 YNFKEQ. The CDR3 DNA is TGTGCCAGCAGCCAAGGGGGGACAGGGCCACACTATGGCTACACCTTC. Residues: CASSQGGTGPHYGYTF.

The chain couples TRBV6-6 to TRBJ2-1; D is perhaps TRBD2 (7 bases). Germline V gives CDR1 MNHNY, CDR2 SVGAGI (reference sequence). The CDR3 runs to 16 residues. V was clipped by 4 bases and J by 6 bases, with 19 bases between them. In DNA, the CDR3 is TGTGCCAGCAGTTCTCCCAGTACAGGGAGGGGCAATGAGCAGTTCTTC. This encodes CASSSPSTGRGNEQFF.

This clonotype was picked up many times. CDR3 sequence reads: CASSSSSGISTDTQYF. For the CDR3, the DNA is TGTGCCAGCAGCTCCTCTAGCGGGATTAGCACAGATACGCAGTATTTT. This rearrangement joins TRBV7-9 to TRBJ2-3; TRBD2 matches 9 bases. The ends lost 4 bases at V and 0 bases at J; junction bases unmatched: 5. This CDR3 has 16 residues. The germline CDR1 and CDR2 sequences are SEHNR and FQNEAQ (reference sequence).

This clonotype was recorded at least ten times. This chain joins TRBV4-2 and TRBJ2-7; D could derive from TRBD1 or TRBD2 (6 bases each). V was clipped by 1 base and J by 2 bases, with 9 bases between them. This CDR3 is built from 14 residues. In germline, CDR1 is LGHNA, CDR2 YNFKEQ. The CDR3: CASSQAGATYEQYF. In DNA, the CDR3 is TGTGCCAGCAGCCAAGCGGGGGCCACCTACGAGCAGTACTTC.

This clonotype was detected many times. The rearrangement uses TRBV7-9 and TRBJ2-7; 14 bases fit TRBD2. Germline trimming cut 5 bases from V and 0 bases from J; bases unmatched to any gene: 9. The germline V gene has CDR1 SEHNR and CDR2 FQNEAQ (reference sequence). CDR3 length: 18 residues. As DNA, the CDR3 is TGTGCCAGCAGCGGACTAGCGGGAGGAATACTGAGCTCCTACGAGCAGTACTTC. It is translated as CASSGLAGGILSSYEQYF. Supplemented by reference TRBV7-9 and TRBJ2-7, the full variable domain reads DTGVSQNPRHKITKRGQNVTFRCDPISEHNRLYWYRQTLGQGPEFLTYFQNEAQLEKSRLLSDRFSAERPKGSFSTLEIQRTEQGDSAMYLCASSGLAGGILSSYEQYFGPGTRLTVT.